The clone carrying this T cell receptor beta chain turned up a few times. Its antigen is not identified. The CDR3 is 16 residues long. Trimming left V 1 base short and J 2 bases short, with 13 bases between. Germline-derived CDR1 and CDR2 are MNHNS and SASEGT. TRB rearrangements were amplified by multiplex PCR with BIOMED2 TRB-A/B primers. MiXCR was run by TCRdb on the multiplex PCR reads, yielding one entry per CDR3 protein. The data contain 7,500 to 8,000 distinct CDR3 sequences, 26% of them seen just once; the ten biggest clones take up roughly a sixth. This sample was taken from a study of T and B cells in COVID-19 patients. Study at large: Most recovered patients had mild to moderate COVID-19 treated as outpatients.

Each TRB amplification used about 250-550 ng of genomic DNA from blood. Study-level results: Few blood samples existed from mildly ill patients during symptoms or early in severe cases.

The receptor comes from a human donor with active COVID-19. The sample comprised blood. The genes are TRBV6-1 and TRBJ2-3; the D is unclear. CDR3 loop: CASSEGAGGSTDTQYF. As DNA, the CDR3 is TGTGCCAGCAGTGAAGGGGCCGGCGGTTCCACAGATACGCAGTATTTT.